The subject of this entry is one T cell receptor (beta chain). According to the study, TCR beta libraries were built with iRepertoire HTBI primers and CDR3-region Arm-PCR. TCRdb re-called the multiplex PCR reads with MiXCR, one entry per CDR3 protein. Here the sample spans approximately 290,000 distinct CDR3 sequences, around 21% being singletons. The entry originates in a study of regulatory T cells in long-lasting Graves disease. CDR3 length: 16 residues. Germline V gene lookup returns CDR1 SGHRS and CDR2 YFSETQ. V gave up 0 bases and J gave up 2 bases, with 14 bases separating them. Specified time point: persistent/refractory GD, antithyroid drugs over 5 years with positive TRAb. The TCR library was prepared using RNA isolated from PBMCs.

The TCR comes from a female donor with Graves disease. The sequencing here drew on peripheral blood mononuclear cells (PBMCs), taken when the disease was refractory, from a patient treated with antithyroid drugs. V usage is TRBV5-1 and J usage is TRBJ2-5; no firm D call. For the CDR3, the DNA is TGCGCCAGCAGCTTGGGCAATAACGGTATACAAGAGACCCAGTACTTC. It encodes CASSLGNNGIQETQYF.